The source of this TCR beta chain is a study of T cell responses to AZD1222 COVID-19 vaccine. V was pared by 4 bases and J by 4 bases, with 9 bases of the junction left unmatched. CDR3 size: 15 residues. Germline V gene data show CDR1 as PRHDT and CDR2 as FYEKMQ (reference sequence). Repertoires were generated with immunoSEQ multiplex PCR, while TCRdb's copy carries only in-frame clones and drops some. The sample contains 150,000 to 200,000 clones, around 86% of which appear only once. This specimen was peripheral blood, taken on day 0 of MenACWY control vaccination. The chain joins TRBV13 to TRBJ2-7; 8 nucleotides line up with TRBD1. This TCR was sampled from an adult in good health. The CDR3 spells CASSSDGQGFYEQYF. CDR3 DNA: TGTGCCAGCAGCTCCGACGGACAGGGTTTTTACGAGCAGTACTTC.